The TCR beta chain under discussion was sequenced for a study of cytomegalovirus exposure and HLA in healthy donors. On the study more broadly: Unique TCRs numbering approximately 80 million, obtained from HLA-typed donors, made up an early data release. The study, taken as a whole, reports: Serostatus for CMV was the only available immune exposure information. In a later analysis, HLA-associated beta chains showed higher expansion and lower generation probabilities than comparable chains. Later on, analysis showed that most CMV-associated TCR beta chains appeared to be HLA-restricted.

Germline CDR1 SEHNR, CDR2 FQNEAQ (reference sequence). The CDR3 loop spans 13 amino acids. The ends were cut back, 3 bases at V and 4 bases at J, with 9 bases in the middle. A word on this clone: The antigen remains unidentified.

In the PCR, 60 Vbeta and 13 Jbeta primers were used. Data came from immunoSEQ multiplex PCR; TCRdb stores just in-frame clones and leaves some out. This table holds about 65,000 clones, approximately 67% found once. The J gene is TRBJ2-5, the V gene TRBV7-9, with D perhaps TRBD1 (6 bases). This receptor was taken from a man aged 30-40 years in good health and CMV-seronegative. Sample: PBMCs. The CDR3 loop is CASSFIGGETQYF. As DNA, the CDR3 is TGTGCCAGCAGCTTTATAGGGGGAGAGACCCAGTACTTC.